This is a list of T cell receptor beta chains from one sample in a study of cytomegalovirus exposure and HLA in healthy donors. Sequencing was performed with immunoSEQ multiplex PCR; in TCRdb, only in-frame clones are kept and a portion is missing. Of more than 80,000 clones in the sample, over 60% were seen once. The sample consisted of PBMCs. The receptors come from a woman aged 45-60 years in good health and CMV-seropositive. Both conserved end residues are part of each CDR3. The order of the fields is V gene, CDR3 length, CDR3 protein.

TRBV4-2	16	CASSQDPGTKNTEAFF
TRBV4-3	16	CASSQDFAGGNTEAFF
TRBV4-2	15	CASSQEELQGYEQYF
TRBV21-1	17	CASSKPRGQGVGYEQYF
TRBV4-1	15	CASSQVTSEFYEQYF
TRBV5-1	15	CASLEGTGAGTEAFF
TRBV25-1	14	CASSRQGNNSPLHF
TRBV30	13	CAWSGGRIREQYF
TRBV30	12	CAWSVGGYEQYF
TRBV4-3	16	CASSHLTGENGYGYTF